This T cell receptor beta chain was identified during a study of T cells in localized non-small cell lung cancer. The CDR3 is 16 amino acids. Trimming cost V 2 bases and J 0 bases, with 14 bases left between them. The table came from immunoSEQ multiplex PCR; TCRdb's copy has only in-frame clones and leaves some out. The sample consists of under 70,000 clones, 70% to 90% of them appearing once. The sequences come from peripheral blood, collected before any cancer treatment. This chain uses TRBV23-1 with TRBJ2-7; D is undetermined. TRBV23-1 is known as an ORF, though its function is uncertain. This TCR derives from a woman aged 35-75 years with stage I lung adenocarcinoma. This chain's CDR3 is CASSQAPLQNSYEQYF. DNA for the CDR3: TGCGCCAGCAGTCAAGCCCCGTTACAGAACTCCTACGAGCAGTACTTC.